This is a list of T cell receptor beta chains from one sample in a study of Graves' ophthalmopathy and Graves' hyperthyroidism. One entry per CDR3 protein results from TCRdb running MiXCR on the multiplex PCR reads. The sample shows about 500,000 distinct CDR3 sequences, approximately 35% of them seen only once. Specimen: peripheral blood or thyroid tissue (not recorded which). These receptors were obtained from an adult man with Graves' hyperthyroidism. Both conserved end residues are part of each CDR3. The order of the fields is CDR3 DNA, CDR3 protein, J gene, V gene, D gene, clone size. A D gene is named only where the DNA matches it firmly. A clone size is listed for some rows: how often the clone was seen (once, few, many), or a class if it is expanded.

CDR3nt: TGTGCCAGCAGCGTCTCTCCAGGTGGCACTGGGGCCAACGTCCTGACTTTC; CDR3aa: CASSVSPGGTGANVLTF; j_gene: TRBJ2-6; v_gene: TRBV9; d_gene: NA; abundance: NA
CDR3nt: TGTGCCATCAGTGGTCGGACAGGGAGCACCGGGGAGCTGTTTTTT; CDR3aa: CAISGRTGSTGELFF; j_gene: TRBJ2-2; v_gene: TRBV10-3; d_gene: TRBD1; abundance: NA
CDR3nt: TGTGCCAGCAGCCCAGAACGTGGGGGGCTGTACTATGGCTACACCTTC; CDR3aa: CASSPERGGLYYGYTF; j_gene: TRBJ1-2; v_gene: TRBV13; d_gene: NA; abundance: NA
CDR3nt: TGCAGTGCGAGGACTAGCGGTAACACAGATACGCAGTATTTT; CDR3aa: CSARTSGNTDTQYF; j_gene: TRBJ2-3; v_gene: TRBV20-1; d_gene: TRBD2; abundance: NA
CDR3nt: TGTGCCAGCAGTAGAAACCTCTTC; CDR3aa: CASSRNLF; j_gene: TRBJ2-1; v_gene: TRBV5-6; d_gene: NA; abundance: NA
CDR3nt: TGTGCCAGCAGCTTTAGAACAGGGACGGGCACTGAAGCTTTCTTT; CDR3aa: CASSFRTGTGTEAFF; j_gene: TRBJ1-1; v_gene: TRBV9; d_gene: NA; abundance: NA
CDR3nt: TGTGCCACCAGTGACCCGCCGGAGCCCCCGAAGGGTGGAAACACCATATATTTT; CDR3aa: CATSDPPEPPKGGNTIYF; j_gene: TRBJ1-3; v_gene: TRBV24-1; d_gene: NA; abundance: NA
CDR3nt: TGTGCCATCACGGCGGGGGGGTTGGAGACCCAGTACTTC; CDR3aa: CAITAGGLETQYF; j_gene: TRBJ2-5; v_gene: TRBV10-3; d_gene: TRBD2; abundance: many
CDR3nt: TGTGCCAGCAGCGTAGGCTGGGGGCTCGAAGAGACCCAGTACTTC; CDR3aa: CASSVGWGLEETQYF; j_gene: TRBJ2-5; v_gene: TRBV9; d_gene: NA; abundance: many
CDR3nt: TGTGCCAGCAGACCCTCCACAGGGTTGAACACTGAAGCTTTCTTT; CDR3aa: CASRPSTGLNTEAFF; j_gene: TRBJ1-1; v_gene: TRBV5-8; d_gene: NA; abundance: many
CDR3nt: TGTGCCAGCAGTTTGACGGCCAGGGGGGGTGGGACCCAGTACTTC; CDR3aa: CASSLTARGGGTQYF; j_gene: TRBJ2-5; v_gene: TRBV28; d_gene: NA; abundance: NA
CDR3nt: TGTGCCAGCAGCTTAGTTTCAATCTTCACCGGGGAGCTGTTTTTT; CDR3aa: CASSLVSIFTGELFF; j_gene: TRBJ2-2; v_gene: TRBV7-8; d_gene: NA; abundance: many
CDR3nt: TGTGCCAGCAGTCCCACCATGAGCTCCTACGAGCAGTACTTC; CDR3aa: CASSPTMSSYEQYF; j_gene: TRBJ2-7; v_gene: TRBV12-3/TRBV12-4; d_gene: NA; abundance: many
CDR3nt: TGTGCCATCACACAAGCGGGAGGGAACACCGGGGAGCTGTTTTTT; CDR3aa: CAITQAGGNTGELFF; j_gene: TRBJ2-2; v_gene: TRBV10-3; d_gene: TRBD2; abundance: many
CDR3nt: TGTGCCAGCAGCTTAGTCCGGGACAGGGGCTACGAGCAGTACTTC; CDR3aa: CASSLVRDRGYEQYF; j_gene: TRBJ2-7; v_gene: TRBV11-2; d_gene: TRBD1; abundance: many
CDR3nt: TGTGCCAGCAGCCCGCCTCAGGGGATCTACGAGCAGTACTTC; CDR3aa: CASSPPQGIYEQYF; j_gene: TRBJ2-7; v_gene: TRBV5-6; d_gene: NA; abundance: many
CDR3nt: TGTGCCAGCCGCAGGGGGCGCGCCTACGAGCAGTACTTC; CDR3aa: CASRRGRAYEQYF; j_gene: TRBJ2-7; v_gene: TRBV6-5; d_gene: TRBD1; abundance: few
CDR3nt: TGTGCTAGTGGTTTGGCAGGGGGAATATCTGGAAACACCATATATTTT; CDR3aa: CASGLAGGISGNTIYF; j_gene: TRBJ1-3; v_gene: TRBV12-5; d_gene: TRBD1; abundance: few
CDR3nt: TGCGCCAGTCAAGTAACCTCCTACGAGCAGTACTTC; CDR3aa: CASQVTSYEQYF; j_gene: TRBJ2-7; v_gene: TRBV10-2; d_gene: NA; abundance: NA
CDR3nt: TGTGCCAGCAGTAGCGCGGGGGCGGACTCCTACGAGCAGTACTTC; CDR3aa: CASSSAGADSYEQYF; j_gene: TRBJ2-7; v_gene: TRBV6-5; d_gene: NA; abundance: many
CDR3nt: TGTGCCAGCAGCTACGGGACTTCTCAAGAGACCCAGTACTTC; CDR3aa: CASSYGTSQETQYF; j_gene: TRBJ2-5; v_gene: TRBV3-1; d_gene: NA; abundance: many
CDR3nt: TGTGCCAGCAGCGGGACTAGCAGCGGCACCGGGGAGCTGTTTTTT; CDR3aa: CASSGTSSGTGELFF; j_gene: TRBJ2-2; v_gene: TRBV9; d_gene: TRBD2; abundance: few
CDR3nt: TGCAGTGCTAGAGTTACAGGGGTTGGCAATCAGCCCCAGCATTTT; CDR3aa: CSARVTGVGNQPQHF; j_gene: TRBJ1-5; v_gene: TRBV20-1; d_gene: TRBD1; abundance: many
CDR3nt: TGTGCCAGCAGCAGGACAGGCGTTGTGGTGGGCACTCAGACCGGCGGTCCGGCTTTCTTT; CDR3aa: CASSRTGVVVGTQTGGPAFF; j_gene: TRBJ1-1; v_gene: TRBV5-6; d_gene: TRBD1; abundance: NA
CDR3nt: TGTGCCAGCAGCCGGGGACGGATAGAACAAGAGACCCAGTACTTC; CDR3aa: CASSRGRIEQETQYF; j_gene: TRBJ2-5; v_gene: TRBV12-3/TRBV12-4; d_gene: NA; abundance: many
CDR3nt: TGTGCCATCAGTGGTCAAGTCACAGATACAAACTATGGCTACACCTTC; CDR3aa: CAISGQVTDTNYGYTF; j_gene: TRBJ1-2; v_gene: TRBV10-3; d_gene: NA; abundance: NA
CDR3nt: TGTGCCAGCAGTGAAGCCTTGACAGGGGACAACGAGCAGTACTTC; CDR3aa: CASSEALTGDNEQYF; j_gene: TRBJ2-7; v_gene: TRBV2; d_gene: TRBD1; abundance: NA
CDR3nt: TGTGCCAGCAGTAGCCCCCCCCGGGACAGGGGTGCAGATACGCAGTATTTT; CDR3aa: CASSSPPRDRGADTQYF; j_gene: TRBJ2-3; v_gene: TRBV25-1; d_gene: TRBD1; abundance: few
CDR3nt: TGTGCCAGCAGCTTGGAGGAAGACACCTACCAAGAGACCCAGTACTTC; CDR3aa: CASSLEEDTYQETQYF; j_gene: TRBJ2-5; v_gene: TRBV5-6; d_gene: NA; abundance: many
CDR3nt: TGCAGTGCCCCAGGGCCCGGGACTAGCGACGAGCAGTACTTC; CDR3aa: CSAPGPGTSDEQYF; j_gene: TRBJ2-7; v_gene: TRBV20-1; d_gene: TRBD2; abundance: NA
CDR3nt: TGTGCCAGCAGTCAGGGGGGCAACACTGAAGCTTTCTTT; CDR3aa: CASSQGGNTEAFF; j_gene: TRBJ1-1; v_gene: TRBV9; d_gene: TRBD1; abundance: many
CDR3nt: TGTGCCAGCAGCTTAGCCGGAGCGGGGGGAGAGCAGTTCTTC; CDR3aa: CASSLAGAGGEQFF; j_gene: TRBJ2-1; v_gene: TRBV7-8; d_gene: TRBD2; abundance: few
CDR3nt: TGTGCCAGCAGCTTCGTACAGGGGGTCCCAACTAATGAAAAACTGTTTTTT; CDR3aa: CASSFVQGVPTNEKLFF; j_gene: TRBJ1-4; v_gene: TRBV7-9; d_gene: TRBD1; abundance: NA
CDR3nt: TGCGCCAGCAGCTTGGGACAGTGGGAAGAGACCCAGTACTTC; CDR3aa: CASSLGQWEETQYF; j_gene: TRBJ2-5; v_gene: TRBV5-1; d_gene: NA; abundance: once
CDR3nt: TGTGCCAGCAGTTCATTTAGAGGTCGGCTCACAGATACGCAGTATTTT; CDR3aa: CASSSFRGRLTDTQYF; j_gene: TRBJ2-3; v_gene: TRBV2; d_gene: NA; abundance: few
CDR3nt: TGTGCCATCAGTGAGTCGCCGGGGGACACAGATACGCAGTATTTT; CDR3aa: CAISESPGDTDTQYF; j_gene: TRBJ2-3; v_gene: TRBV10-3; d_gene: NA; abundance: NA
CDR3nt: TGCGCCAGCAGGGACGGGACAGGGAAAGCTTTCTTT; CDR3aa: CASRDGTGKAFF; j_gene: TRBJ1-1; v_gene: TRBV10-1; d_gene: TRBD1; abundance: many
CDR3nt: TGTGCCAGCAGTACAGGGGGAAGGGACACTGAAGCTTTCTTT; CDR3aa: CASSTGGRDTEAFF; j_gene: TRBJ1-1; v_gene: TRBV25-1; d_gene: TRBD1; abundance: NA
CDR3nt: TGTGCCAGCAGCGTGGGAGCGGGAGGGCCCCCAGATACGCAGTATTTT; CDR3aa: CASSVGAGGPPDTQYF; j_gene: TRBJ2-3; v_gene: TRBV9; d_gene: TRBD2; abundance: NA